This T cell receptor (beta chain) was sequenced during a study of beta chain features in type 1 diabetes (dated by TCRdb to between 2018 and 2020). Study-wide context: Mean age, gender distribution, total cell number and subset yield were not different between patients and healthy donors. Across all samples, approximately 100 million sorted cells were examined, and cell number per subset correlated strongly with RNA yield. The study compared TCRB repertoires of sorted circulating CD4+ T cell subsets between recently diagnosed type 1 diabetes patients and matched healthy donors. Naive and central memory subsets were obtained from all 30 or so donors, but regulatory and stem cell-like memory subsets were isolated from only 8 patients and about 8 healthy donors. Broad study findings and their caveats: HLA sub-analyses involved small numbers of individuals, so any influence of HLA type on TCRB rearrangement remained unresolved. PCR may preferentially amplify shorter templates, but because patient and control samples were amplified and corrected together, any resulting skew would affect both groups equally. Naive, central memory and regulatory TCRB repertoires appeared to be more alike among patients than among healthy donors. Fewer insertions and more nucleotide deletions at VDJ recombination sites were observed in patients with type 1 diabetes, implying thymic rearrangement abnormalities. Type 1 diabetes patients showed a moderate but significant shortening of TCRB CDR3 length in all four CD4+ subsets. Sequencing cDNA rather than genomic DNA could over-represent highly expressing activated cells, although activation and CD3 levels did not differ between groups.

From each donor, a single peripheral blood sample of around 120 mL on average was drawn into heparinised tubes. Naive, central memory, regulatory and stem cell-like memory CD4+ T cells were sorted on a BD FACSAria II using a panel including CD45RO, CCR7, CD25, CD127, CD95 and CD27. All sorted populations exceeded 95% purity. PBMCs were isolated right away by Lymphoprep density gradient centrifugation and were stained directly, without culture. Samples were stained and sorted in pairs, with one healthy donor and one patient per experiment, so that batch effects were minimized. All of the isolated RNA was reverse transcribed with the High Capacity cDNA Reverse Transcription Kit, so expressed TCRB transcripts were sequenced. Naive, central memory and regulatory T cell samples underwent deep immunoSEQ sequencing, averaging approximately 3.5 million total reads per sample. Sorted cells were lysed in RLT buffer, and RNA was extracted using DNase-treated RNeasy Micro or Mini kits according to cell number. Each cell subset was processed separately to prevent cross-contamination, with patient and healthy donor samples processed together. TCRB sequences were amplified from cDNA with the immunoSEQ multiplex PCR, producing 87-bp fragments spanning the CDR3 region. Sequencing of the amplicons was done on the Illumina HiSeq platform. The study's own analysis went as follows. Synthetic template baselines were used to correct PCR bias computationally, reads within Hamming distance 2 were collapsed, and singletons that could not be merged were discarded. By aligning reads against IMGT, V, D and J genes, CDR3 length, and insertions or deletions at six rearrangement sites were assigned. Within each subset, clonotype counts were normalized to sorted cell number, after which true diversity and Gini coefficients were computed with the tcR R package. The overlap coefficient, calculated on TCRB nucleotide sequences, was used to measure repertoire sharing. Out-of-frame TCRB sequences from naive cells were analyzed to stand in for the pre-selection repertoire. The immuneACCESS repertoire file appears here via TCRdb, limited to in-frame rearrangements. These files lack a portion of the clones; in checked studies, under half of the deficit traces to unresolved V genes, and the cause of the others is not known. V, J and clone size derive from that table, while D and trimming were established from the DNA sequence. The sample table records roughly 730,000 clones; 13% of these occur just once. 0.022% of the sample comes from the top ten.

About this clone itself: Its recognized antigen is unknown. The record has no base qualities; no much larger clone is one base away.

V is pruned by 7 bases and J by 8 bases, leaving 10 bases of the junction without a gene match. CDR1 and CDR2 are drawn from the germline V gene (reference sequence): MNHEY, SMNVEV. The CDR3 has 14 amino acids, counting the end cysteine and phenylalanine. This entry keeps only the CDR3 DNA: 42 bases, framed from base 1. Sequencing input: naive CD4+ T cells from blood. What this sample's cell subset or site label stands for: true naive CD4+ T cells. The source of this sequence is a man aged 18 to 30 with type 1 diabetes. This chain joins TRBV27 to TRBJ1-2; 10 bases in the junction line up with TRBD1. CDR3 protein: CASTRQGQGQGYTF. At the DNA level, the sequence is TGTGCCAGCACCAGACAGGGACAGGGGCAAGGCTACACCTTC.